The 24 T cell receptor beta chains in this list originate from one sample, sequenced in a study of OX40 agonist ivuxolimab in advanced cancers. Sequencing used immunoSEQ multiplex PCR; TCRdb keeps in-frame clones, though not all of them. The data show some 34,000 clones, more than 80% seen once. The specimen was CD4+ or CD8+ T cells sorted from blood, collected in a trial of the OX40 agonist ivuxolimab. The receptors here all came from an adult with an advanced solid tumor such as melanoma, head and neck, liver or kidney cancer.

The V call is TRBV4-3, the J call TRBJ2-5; D unresolved. This CDR3 has 15 residues. V was cut by 0 bases and J by 3 bases, with 11 bases left in between. Germline CDR1 reads LGHNA; CDR2 reads YSLEER. The CDR3 sequence is CASSQDWAMKETQYF. As DNA, the CDR3 is TGCGCCAGCAGCCAAGATTGGGCCATGAAAGAGACCCAGTACTTC.

This clone was observed a few times. This rearrangement joins TRBV7-2 to TRBJ2-3; 10 bases are a match to TRBD2. Looked up from germline, CDR1 is SGHTA and CDR2 is FQGNSA. Trimming removed 6 bases from V and 2 bases from J; junction bases left unmatched: 5. The length of the CDR3 is 15 residues. The CDR3 region has the DNA TGTGCCAGCAGTCTGGGACTAGCGTTCACAGATACGCAGTATTTT. It is translated as CASSLGLAFTDTQYF.

The V gene is TRBV16, the J gene TRBJ1-4; D uncertain. Trimming pared 0 bases from V and 7 bases from J, leaving 9 bases between. Germline loops: CDR1 KGHSY, CDR2 FQNENV. The CDR3 has 14 residues. CDR3 loop: CASSQSPGGEKLFF. CDR3 coding DNA: TGTGCCAGCAGCCAATCCCCGGGCGGTGAAAAACTGTTTTTT.

This chain joins TRBV28 and TRBJ2-6, with D perhaps being TRBD1 or TRBD2 (5 bases each). Per germline, CDR1 MDHEN and CDR2 SYDVKM. The V end lost 7 bases, the J end lost 1 base, and 20 bases lay between the germline ends. The CDR3 runs 18 residues. CDR3 loop: CASNSIRGRGSGANVLTF. CDR3 in DNA: TGTGCCAGCAATTCAATCCGGGGCCGTGGGTCTGGGGCCAACGTCCTGACTTTC.

The V call is TRBV30, the J call TRBJ2-5; 12 bases fit TRBD1. Matching the DNA end better, TRBJ2-7 makes the J call doubtful. The CDR3 has 15 amino acids. Germline V gene lookup returns CDR1 GTSNPN and CDR2 SVGIG (reference sequence). CDR3 residues: CAWDQPGQGAHEQYF. The DNA of the CDR3 is TGTGCCTGGGACCAACCGGGACAGGGGGCCCACGAGCAGTACTTC.

CDR3 nucleotide sequence: TGCGCCAGCAGCCCGTGGGACAGCCCGAATCAGCCCCAGCATTTT. Residues: CASSPWDSPNQPQHF. The V gene is TRBV4-3, the J gene TRBJ1-5, with 7 nucleotides matching TRBD1. The CDR3 runs to 15 residues. Germline V lookup: CDR1 LGHNA, CDR2 YSLEER. J gave up 4 bases and V 4 bases, and 7 bases lay outside the gene matches.

The chain uses TRBV6-6 and TRBJ2-1; 9 bases agree with TRBD2. Germline V lookup: CDR1 MNHNY, CDR2 SVGAGI (reference sequence). This CDR3 is built from 15 residues. Germline trimming cut 4 bases from V and 5 bases from J; bases unmatched to any gene: 6. CDR3 residues: CASSSDSSGDNEQFF. The DNA for the CDR3 is TGTGCCAGCAGTTCCGACTCTAGCGGGGACAATGAGCAGTTCTTC.

This sequence joins TRBV5-1 and TRBJ2-3; 9 bases are a match to TRBD2. The CDR3 runs 17 residues. The V and J ends lost 4 bases and 2 bases, in that order; junction bases with no gene match: 11. The germline CDR1 and CDR2 sequences are SGHRS and YFSETQ. The CDR3 reads CASSAVEASGITDTQYF. In DNA form, the CDR3 reads TGCGCCAGCAGCGCCGTCGAAGCTAGCGGGATCACAGATACGCAGTATTTT.

The J gene is TRBJ2-7, the V gene TRBV13; the match to TRBD1 covers 7 bases. The CDR3 is 16 amino acids. J gave up 2 bases and V 4 bases, and 11 bases lay outside the gene matches. Germline CDR1 PRHDT, CDR2 FYEKMQ (reference sequence). CDR3 amino acids: CASSSVSRGRPYEQYF. CDR3 DNA sequence: TGTGCCAGCAGCTCGGTGTCAAGGGGGCGACCCTACGAGCAGTACTTC.

The chain couples TRBV2 to TRBJ2-5; 7 bases fit TRBD1. The CDR3 totals 15 residues. In germline, CDR1 is SNHLY, CDR2 FYNNEI. The V segment lost 3 bases and the J segment 3 bases; nucleotides outside the gene matches: 7. CDR3 sequence reads: CASSDPQGKEETQYF. The CDR3 DNA follows: TGTGCCAGCAGTGACCCACAGGGGAAGGAAGAGACCCAGTACTTC.

In this sample, this clone turned up once. V usage is TRBV4-2 and J usage is TRBJ2-1; D tentatively reads TRBD1 or TRBD2 (5 bases each). CDR1 is LGHNA and CDR2 is YNFKEQ in the germline V gene. The germline V and J ends were trimmed by 0 bases and 5 bases, with 14 bases remaining between them. This CDR3 comprises 16 residues. Written as DNA, the CDR3 is TGTGCCAGCAGCCAAGAAATTGGGGACCGCCACAATGAGCAGTTCTTC. Its protein is CASSQEIGDRHNEQFF.

V gene TRBV6-1 combines with J gene TRBJ1-5; D possibly corresponds to TRBD1 (5 bases). V dropped 0 bases and J dropped 6 bases, with 27 bases sitting between them. CDR3 length: 20 amino acids. Germline V gene data show CDR1 as MNHNS and CDR2 as SASEGT. CDR3 region: CASSEAPFIMGGEVGQPQHF. The CDR3 DNA reads as TGTGCCAGCAGTGAAGCGCCTTTTATAATGGGGGGGGAGGTGGGTCAGCCCCAGCATTTT.

The rearrangement joins TRBV29-1 to TRBJ2-1; tentative D call: TRBD2 (5 bases). Germline CDR1 reads SQVTM; CDR2 reads ANQGSEA. This CDR3 is built from 14 residues. Trimming pared 5 bases from V and 7 bases from J, leaving 18 bases between. Here the CDR3 DNA reads TGCAGCGTTTTGCTAGTCCTCTCGGGGAATGAGCAGTTCTTC. This codes for CSVLLVLSGNEQFF.

The genes are TRBV6-5 and TRBJ1-4, with a weak D call TRBD1 (6 bases). The CDR3 contains 13 residues. Between the trimmed V and J ends, which lost 6 bases and 7 bases, there was a span of 12 bases. Germline assignment: CDR1 MNHEY and CDR2 SVGAGI. Here the CDR3 reads CASSEGGGEKLFF. CDR3 sequence (DNA): TGTGCCAGCAGCGAAGGGGGGGGTGAAAAACTGTTTTTT.

The chain employs TRBV5-6 and TRBJ2-7, with TRBD2 identical over 8 bases. The CDR3 is 13 residues long. V lost 2 bases, J lost 3 bases, and 1 base stayed unmatched. Per the germline V gene, CDR1 is SGHDT and CDR2 is YYEEEE. CDR3 sequence reads: CASSLTSGYEQYF. The CDR3 bases are TGTGCCAGCAGCTTAACTAGCGGCTACGAGCAGTACTTC.

This clone was recorded a few times. The chain links TRBV7-2 to TRBJ2-7; 12 nucleotides align to TRBD2. V trimming: 5 bases; J trimming: 1 base; junction bases outside the gene matches: 3. CDR1 SGHTA and CDR2 FQGNSA come from the germline V gene. The CDR3 consists of 15 residues. In nucleotides, the CDR3 is TGTGCCAGCAGCAAGGGACTAGCGGGTTCCTACGAGCAGTACTTC. Translation: CASSKGLAGSYEQYF.

V is TRBV27 and J is TRBJ2-1; 11 nucleotides match TRBD2. Unmatched junction bases numbered 4, after V lost 3 bases and J lost 6 bases. The CDR3 extends over 15 amino acids. Germline loops: CDR1 MNHEY, CDR2 SMNVEV (reference sequence). The CDR3 is CASSLGLAVANEQFF. CDR3 sequence (DNA): TGTGCCAGCAGTTTGGGACTAGCGGTGGCCAATGAGCAGTTCTTC.

This chain uses TRBV18 with TRBJ2-5, with D possibly being TRBD2 (6 bases). The V and J ends lost 3 bases and 7 bases respectively, with 21 bases between them. The CDR3 loop spans 16 amino acids. The germline gives CDR1 KGHSH, CDR2 LQKENI. CDR3: CASSPEGGEDWRTQYF. The DNA for the CDR3 is TGTGCCAGCTCACCGGAAGGCGGGGAGGACTGGCGGACCCAGTACTTC.

This rearrangement joins TRBV27 to TRBJ1-5; TRBD1 agrees at 7 bases. Germline-derived CDR1 and CDR2 are MNHEY and SMNVEV (reference sequence). Trimming cost V 4 bases and J 5 bases; bases outside gene matches: 5. This CDR3 spans 14 amino acids. The chain's CDR3 is CASSYTGVDQPQHF. CDR3 DNA sequence: TGTGCCAGCAGTTACACAGGGGTTGATCAGCCCCAGCATTTT.

The V and J genes are TRBV7-3 and TRBJ2-7, with D hard to call. Germline V CDR1 and CDR2: SGHTA, FQGTGA. Trimming took 4 bases from V and 0 from J, leaving 4 bases between them. This CDR3 comprises 12 residues. The DNA for the CDR3 is TGTGCCAGCAGCTCGAGCTCCTACGAGCAGTACTTC. Translated, it gives CASSSSSYEQYF.

The gene calls are TRBV29-1 and TRBJ2-1; D uncertain. The CDR3 spans 15 residues. Per the germline V gene, CDR1 is SQVTM and CDR2 is ANQGSEA. Deletions cut 3 bases from V and 2 bases from J, with 14 bases between. The CDR3 protein is CSVDRAGVPYNEQFF. The CDR3 DNA follows: TGCAGCGTTGATAGGGCTGGTGTGCCCTACAATGAGCAGTTCTTC.

The V gene is TRBV9, the J gene TRBJ1-6; 8 bases are a match to TRBD1. The germline CDR1 and CDR2 sequences are SGDLS and YYNGEE. J was trimmed by 11 bases and V by 6 bases; bases with no gene match: 16. This CDR3 has 16 residues. The CDR3 is CASTAGDRSFSAPLHF. The CDR3 region has the DNA TGTGCCAGCACCGCCGGGGACAGGTCCTTCTCCGCACCCCTCCACTTT.

For the CDR3, the DNA is TGTGCCAGCAGCGTAGGGACAGGGGTCACTGAAGCTTTCTTT. Its protein is CASSVGTGVTEAFF. The chain employs TRBV9 and TRBJ1-1, with 9 positions matching TRBD1. The CDR3 consists of 14 residues. Losses at the gene ends were 0 bases for V and 4 bases for J; bases not matched to a gene: 1. Germline-derived CDR1 and CDR2 are SGDLS and YYNGEE.

V usage is TRBV27 and J usage is TRBJ2-7; no clear D gene. Looked up from germline, CDR1 is MNHEY and CDR2 is SMNVEV (reference sequence). The CDR3 spans 13 residues. V was shortened by 2 bases and J by 3 bases, with 8 bases between the two germline ends. The CDR3 sequence is CASSLGVYYEQYF. In DNA form, the CDR3 reads TGTGCCAGCAGTTTAGGGGTATACTACGAGCAGTACTTC.